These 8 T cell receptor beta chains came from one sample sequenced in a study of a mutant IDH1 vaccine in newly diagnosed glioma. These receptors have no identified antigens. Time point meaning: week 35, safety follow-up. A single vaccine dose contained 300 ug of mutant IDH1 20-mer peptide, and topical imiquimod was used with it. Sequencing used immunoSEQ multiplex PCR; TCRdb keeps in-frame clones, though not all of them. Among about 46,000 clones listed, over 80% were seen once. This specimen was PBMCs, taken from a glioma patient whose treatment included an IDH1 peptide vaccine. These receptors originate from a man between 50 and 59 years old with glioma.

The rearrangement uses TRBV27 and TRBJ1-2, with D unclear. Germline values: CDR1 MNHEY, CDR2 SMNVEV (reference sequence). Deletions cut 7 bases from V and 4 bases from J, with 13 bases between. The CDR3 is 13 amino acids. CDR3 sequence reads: CASTRSPLYGYTF. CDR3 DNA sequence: TGTGCCAGCACCCGGTCCCCTCTCTATGGCTACACCTTC.

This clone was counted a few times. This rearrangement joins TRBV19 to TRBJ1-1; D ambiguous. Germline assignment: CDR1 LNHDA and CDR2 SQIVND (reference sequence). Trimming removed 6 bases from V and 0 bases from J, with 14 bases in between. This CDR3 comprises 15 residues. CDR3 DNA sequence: TGTGCCAGTAGGGTCGGCGTCCAGCTGAACACTGAAGCTTTCTTT. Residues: CASRVGVQLNTEAFF.

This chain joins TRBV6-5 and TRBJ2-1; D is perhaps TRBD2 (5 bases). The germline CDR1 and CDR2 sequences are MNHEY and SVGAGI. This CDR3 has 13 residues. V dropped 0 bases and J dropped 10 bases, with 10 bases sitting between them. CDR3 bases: TGTGCCAGCAGTTACTCGACTACCCAAGAGCAGTTCTTC. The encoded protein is CASSYSTTQEQFF.

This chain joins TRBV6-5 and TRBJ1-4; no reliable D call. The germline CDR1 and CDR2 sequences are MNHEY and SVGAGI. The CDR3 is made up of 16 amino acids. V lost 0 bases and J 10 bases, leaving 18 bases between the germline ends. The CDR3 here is CASSYSKSALVGKLFF. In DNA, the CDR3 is TGTGCCAGCAGTTACTCGAAAAGTGCCCTGGTGGGAAAACTGTTTTTT.

The CDR3 DNA reads as TGCGCCAGCAGCCCGGACCCAACAGGCTTGGGTGAAAAACTGTTTTTT. It specifies CASSPDPTGLGEKLFF. V usage is TRBV5-1 and J usage is TRBJ1-4; perhaps TRBD1 as D (5 bases). V lost 4 bases, J lost 7 bases, and 20 bases lay in between. The CDR3 has 16 residues. Germline CDR1 SGHRS, CDR2 YFSETQ.

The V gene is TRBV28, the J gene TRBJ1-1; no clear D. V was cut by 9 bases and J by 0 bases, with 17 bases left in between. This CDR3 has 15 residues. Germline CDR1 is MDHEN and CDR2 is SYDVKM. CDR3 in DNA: TGTGCCAGTAGTGAGGACGGTCCCATGAACACTGAAGCTTTCTTT. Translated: CASSEDGPMNTEAFF.

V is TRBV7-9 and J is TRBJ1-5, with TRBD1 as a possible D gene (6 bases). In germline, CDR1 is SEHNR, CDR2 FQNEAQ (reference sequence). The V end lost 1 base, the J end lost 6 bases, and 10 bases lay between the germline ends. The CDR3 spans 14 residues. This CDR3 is CASSLEGGSQPQHF. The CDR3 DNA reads TGTGCCAGCAGCTTAGAAGGGGGGAGTCAGCCCCAGCATTTT. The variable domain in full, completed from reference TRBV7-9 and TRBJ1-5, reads DTGVSQNPRHKITKRGQNVTFRCDPISEHNRLYWYRQTLGQGPEFLTYFQNEAQLEKSRLLSDRFSAERPKGSFSTLEIQRTEQGDSAMYLCASSLEGGSQPQHFGDGTRLSIL.

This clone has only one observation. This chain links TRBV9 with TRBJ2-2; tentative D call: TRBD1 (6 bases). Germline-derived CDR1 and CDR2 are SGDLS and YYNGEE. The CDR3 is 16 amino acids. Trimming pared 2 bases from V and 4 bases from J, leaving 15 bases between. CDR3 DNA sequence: TGTGCCAGCAGCGTCAGGGGTATCGGACGCACCGGGGAGCTGTTTTTT. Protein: CASSVRGIGRTGELFF.